The 16 T cell receptor beta chains below come from one sample, sequenced in a study of blood T cell repertoires in COVID-19. The method was immunoSEQ multiplex PCR; TCRdb's version includes in-frame clones alone and lacks a portion of them. The top ten hold around 6% of the sample, which has 20,000 to 25,000 clones, around nine tenths seen once. The source material was peripheral blood. The receptors stem from a woman older than 75 with active COVID-19.

The genes are TRBV9 and TRBJ1-1; a possible D gene is TRBD1 (6 bases). Germline values: CDR1 SGDLS, CDR2 YYNGEE. V shed 5 bases and J shed 3 bases, with 11 bases lying between them. CDR3 length: 13 residues. As DNA, the CDR3 is TGTGCCAGCAGTGGGCACAGGGACACTGAAGCTTTCTTT. Protein sequence: CASSGHRDTEAFF. Filled out from reference TRBV9 and TRBJ1-1, the complete variable domain reads DSGVTQTPKHLITATGQRVTLRCSPRSGDLSVYWYQQSLDQGLQFLIQYYNGEERAKGNILERFSAQQFPDLHSELNLSSLELGDSALYFCASSGHRDTEAFFGQGTRLTVV.

The V and J genes are TRBV4-2 and TRBJ2-5; TRBD1 aligns across 8 bases. V shed 0 bases, J shed 3 bases, and the junction held 9 bases outside the gene matches. This CDR3 is 17 amino acids long. Germline loops: CDR1 LGHNA, CDR2 YNFKEQ. CDR3 protein: CASSQEGPGTGEETQYF. The CDR3 DNA sequence: TGTGCCAGCAGCCAAGAGGGACCAGGGACAGGTGAAGAGACCCAGTACTTC.

The chain employs TRBV5-5 and TRBJ2-2; D may be TRBD1 (6 bases). Germline V CDR1 and CDR2: SGHKS, YYEKEE (reference sequence). The CDR3 covers 17 residues. V lost 5 bases and J 2 bases, leaving 19 bases between the germline ends. CDR3 region: CASRPPGQGFNTGELFF. The CDR3 region has the DNA TGTGCCAGCAGGCCCCCGGGGCAGGGGTTCAACACCGGGGAGCTGTTTTTT.

This sequence joins TRBV21-1 and TRBJ2-3; the D call TRBD1 from the table was never checked on the DNA. TRBV21-1 is an annotated pseudogene. CDR3 length: 16 amino acids. CDR3 sequence (DNA): TGTGCCAGCAGCATACCGTACAGGGGGCCGGGAGATACGCAGTATTTT. The encoded protein is CASSIPYRGPGDTQYF.

The genes are TRBV4-2 and TRBJ1-1; 10 positions agree with TRBD1. The CDR3 has 17 amino acids. J was trimmed by 0 bases and V by 0 bases; bases with no gene match: 4. Germline CDR1 reads LGHNA; CDR2 reads YNFKEQ. CDR3 nucleotides: TGTGCCAGCAGCCAAGATTGGGACAGGGGCATGAACACTGAAGCTTTCTTT. Translating it yields CASSQDWDRGMNTEAFF.

The chain is built from TRBV7-9 and TRBJ2-3; 10 bases agree with TRBD2. The CDR3 is 15 amino acids. CDR1 SEHNR and CDR2 FQNEAQ come from the germline V gene (reference sequence). V was clipped by 3 bases and J by 3 bases; unmatched bases: 3. The CDR3 sequence: CASSFPTSGTDTQYF. CDR3 nucleotide sequence: TGTGCCAGCAGCTTCCCGACTAGCGGGACAGATACGCAGTATTTT.

This chain joins TRBV5-4 and TRBJ1-3, with TRBD1 matching 8 bases. The CDR3 sequence is 17 residues long. V was pared by 3 bases and J by 0 bases, with 8 bases of the junction left unmatched. CDR1 and CDR2 (germline): SGHNT, YYREEE (reference sequence). This CDR3 is CASSSDRETLSGNTIYF. The CDR3 DNA reads TGTGCCAGCAGCTCGGACAGGGAAACGCTCTCTGGAAACACCATATATTTT.

V gene TRBV7-2 combines with J gene TRBJ2-7, with TRBD1 identical over 7 bases. CDR1 is SGHTA, CDR2 FQGNSA, per germline. Trimming cost V 5 bases and J 1 base; bases outside gene matches: 5. The CDR3 has 14 residues. This CDR3 is CASSQTGYSYEQYF. CDR3 bases: TGTGCCAGCAGCCAGACAGGGTATTCCTACGAGCAGTACTTC.

The chain uses TRBV12-3 or TRBV12-4 and TRBJ1-1; D is unclear. V was clipped by 5 bases and J by 4 bases, with 11 bases between them. This CDR3 comprises 13 residues. The CDR3 region has the DNA TGTGCCAGCAGTCACCCCTCGAGCACTGAAGCTTTCTTT. Translated, it gives CASSHPSSTEAFF.

The chain joins TRBV6-6 to TRBJ2-3, with 9 nucleotides matching TRBD1. V shed 5 bases and J 3 bases; nucleotides not matched to a gene: 15. The V gene's germline CDR1 is MNHNY and CDR2 SVGAGI (reference sequence). This CDR3 is built from 18 residues. This CDR3 is CASSPGFPGQGGTDTQYF. Here the CDR3 DNA reads TGTGCCAGCAGTCCCGGCTTTCCGGGACAGGGAGGGACAGATACGCAGTATTTT.

The CDR3 loop is CASSQDQSVGRANEKLFF. The CDR3 nucleotides are TGTGCCAGCAGCCAAGATCAAAGCGTGGGTCGTGCTAATGAAAAACTGTTTTTT. The rearrangement uses TRBV4-2 and TRBJ1-4; no reliable D call. The germline CDR1 and CDR2 sequences are LGHNA and YNFKEQ. The V end lost 0 bases, the J end lost 3 bases, and 17 bases lay between the germline ends. There are 18 residues in the CDR3.

The V gene is TRBV3-1 (or the pseudogene TRBV3-2), the J gene TRBJ2-5; 8 bases line up with TRBD2. Germline values: CDR1 LGHDT, CDR2 YNNKEL (reference sequence). J lost 5 bases, V lost 4 bases, and 21 bases had no gene match. The CDR3 covers 19 residues. The CDR3 DNA is TGTGCCAGCAGCCGCAAGATGTTCCAGGGGCGATCGGGGGGGGAGACCCAGTACTTC. Translated: CASSRKMFQGRSGGETQYF.

CDR3 region: CASGQRDRGSPLHF. The CDR3 region has the DNA TGTGCCAGCGGACAGCGGGACAGGGGTTCACCCCTCCACTTT. The rearrangement uses TRBV11-2 and TRBJ1-6, with 10 positions matching TRBD1. Germline V gene lookup returns CDR1 SGHAT and CDR2 FQNNGV. This CDR3 region has 14 residues. V trimming: 8 bases; J trimming: 9 bases; junction bases outside the gene matches: 7.

The rearrangement links TRBV6-5 to TRBJ2-7; TRBD2 might be the D (5 bases). Trimming left V 7 bases short and J 6 bases short, with 19 bases between. Germline CDR1 and CDR2: MNHEY and SVGAGI. The length of the CDR3 is 14 residues. The CDR3 is CASTRFSGRAEQYF. CDR3 in DNA: TGTGCCAGCACCCGATTCAGCGGACGGGCCGAGCAGTACTTC.

The DNA for the CDR3 is TGTGCCAGCAGTTACCCCTTCCCAGATACGCAGTATTTT. The encoded protein is CASSYPFPDTQYF. The J gene is TRBJ2-3, the V gene TRBV6-6; the D is unclear. This CDR3 is built from 13 residues. Germline CDR1 is MNHNY and CDR2 is SVGAGI (reference sequence). Trimming stripped 2 bases from V and 4 bases from J, with 7 bases between.

V usage is TRBV19 and J usage is TRBJ1-2; D is unclear. Germline lookup yields CDR1 LNHDA and CDR2 SQIVND (reference sequence). Trimming removed 2 bases at V and 7 bases at J, with 11 bases between. The CDR3 runs to 13 residues. The CDR3 reads CASSISQSPGYTF. The CDR3 DNA is TGTGCCAGTAGTATATCACAATCCCCTGGCTACACCTTC.